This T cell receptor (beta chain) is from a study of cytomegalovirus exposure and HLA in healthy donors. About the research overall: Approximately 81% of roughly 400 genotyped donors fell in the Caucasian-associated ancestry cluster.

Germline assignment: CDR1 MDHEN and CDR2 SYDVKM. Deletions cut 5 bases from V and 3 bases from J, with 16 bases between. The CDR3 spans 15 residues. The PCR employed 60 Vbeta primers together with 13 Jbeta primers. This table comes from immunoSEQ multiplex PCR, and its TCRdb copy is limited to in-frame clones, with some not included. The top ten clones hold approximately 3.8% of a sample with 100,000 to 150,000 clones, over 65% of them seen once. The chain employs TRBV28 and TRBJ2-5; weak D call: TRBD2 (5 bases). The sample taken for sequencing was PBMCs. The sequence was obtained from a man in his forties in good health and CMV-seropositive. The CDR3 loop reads CASSPLSRRKETQYF. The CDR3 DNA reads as TGTGCCAGCAGTCCCCTGTCAAGGAGGAAAGAGACCCAGTACTTC.